The clone carrying this T cell receptor (beta chain) has at least ten counts. The antigen remains unidentified. Libraries of TCR beta came from iRepertoire HTBI primers plus Arm-PCR of CDR3 regions. TCRdb analysed the multiplex PCR reads with MiXCR anew, one entry per CDR3 protein. The sample consists of 350,000 to 500,000 distinct CDR3 sequences, roughly 15% of them appearing once. The sample belongs to a study of regulatory T cells in long-lasting Graves disease. Study-wide background: Graves' patients with a new diagnosis had received antithyroid drugs under 3 months.

Germline CDR1 reads MNHEY; CDR2 reads SMNVEV (reference sequence). V shed 3 bases and J 5 bases; nucleotides not matched to a gene: 8. The CDR3 consists of 16 residues. This sample's time point: newly diagnosed GD, antithyroid drugs for less than 3 months. Extracted RNA from PBMCs served as the source of the TCR library. The study, taken as a whole, reports: Sample size, which was small, may have reduced accuracy. Reduced TCR diversity was observed in persistent Graves' patients versus newly diagnosed patients.

The same data also went into a second study, on T cells in Graves' hyperthyroidism and ophthalmopathy. From that second work: The HTBI primer set served for first-round RT-PCR of the TCR CDR3.

The V and J genes are TRBV27 and TRBJ2-3; 10 bases agree with TRBD2. Sequencing was performed on peripheral blood mononuclear cells (PBMCs), taken at new diagnosis, from a patient treated with antithyroid drugs. This TCR came from a woman aged 18-29 years with Graves disease. The CDR3 is CASSFERASGRDTQYF. DNA of the CDR3: TGTGCCAGCAGTTTTGAGAGGGCTAGCGGGAGAGATACGCAGTATTTT.